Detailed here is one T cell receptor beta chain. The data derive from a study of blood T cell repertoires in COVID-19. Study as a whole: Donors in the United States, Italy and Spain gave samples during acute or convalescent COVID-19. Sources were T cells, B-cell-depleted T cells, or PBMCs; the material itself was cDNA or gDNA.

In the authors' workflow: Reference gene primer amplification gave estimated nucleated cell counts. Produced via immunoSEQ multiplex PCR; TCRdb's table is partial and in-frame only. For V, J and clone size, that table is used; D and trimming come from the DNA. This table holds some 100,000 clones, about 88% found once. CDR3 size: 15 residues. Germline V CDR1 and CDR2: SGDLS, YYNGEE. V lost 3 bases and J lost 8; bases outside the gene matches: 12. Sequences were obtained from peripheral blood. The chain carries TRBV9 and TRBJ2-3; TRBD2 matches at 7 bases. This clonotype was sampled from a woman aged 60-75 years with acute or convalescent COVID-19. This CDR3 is CASSDGSWGEGTQYF. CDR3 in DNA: TGTGCCAGCAGCGATGGAAGCTGGGGGGAGGGTACGCAGTATTTT.